This T cell receptor (beta chain) was sequenced for a study of cytomegalovirus exposure and HLA in healthy donors. Overall study findings and caveats: Later, an analysis showed that TCR beta chains associated with HLA were more clonally expanded than others that were equally common. Most of the CMV-associated TCR beta chains (in a later analysis) appeared to be HLA-restricted.

The length of the CDR3 is 12 residues. Germline CDR1 reads MDHEN; CDR2 reads SYDVKM. V gave up 2 bases and J gave up 9 bases; unmatched junction bases: 2. Researchers ran the PCR with 60 Vbeta and 13 Jbeta primers. TCRdb keeps only in-frame clones here, not all; method: immunoSEQ multiplex PCR. There are about 110,000 clones in the sample; around 64% occur only once, and roughly 8.7% lies in the top ten. A note on this clone: What it recognizes is unknown.

This chain joins TRBV28 and TRBJ1-1; 8 bases fit TRBD1. Sequencing was done on a sample of PBMCs. The receptor was derived from a man younger than 40 in good health and CMV-seropositive. In DNA form, the CDR3 reads TGTGCCAGCAGTTTAGGACAGGGCCAAGCTTTCTTT. Its protein product is CASSLGQGQAFF.